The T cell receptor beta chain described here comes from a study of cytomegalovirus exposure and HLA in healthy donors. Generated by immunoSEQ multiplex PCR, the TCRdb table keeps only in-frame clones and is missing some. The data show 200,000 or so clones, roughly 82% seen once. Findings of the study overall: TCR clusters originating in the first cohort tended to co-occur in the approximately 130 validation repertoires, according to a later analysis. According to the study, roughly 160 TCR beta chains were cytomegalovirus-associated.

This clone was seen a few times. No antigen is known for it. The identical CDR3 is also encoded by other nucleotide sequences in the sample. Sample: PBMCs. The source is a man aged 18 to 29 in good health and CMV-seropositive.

In DNA, the CDR3 is TGCGCCAGCAGCTTGGACAACTACGAGCAGTACTTC. It encodes CASSLDNYEQYF. The gene calls are TRBV5-1 and TRBJ2-7; D unresolved. Trimming took off 0 bases at V and 3 bases at J, with 4 bases between the two ends. The germline V gene encodes CDR1 SGHRS and CDR2 YFSETQ. This CDR3 has 12 amino acids.